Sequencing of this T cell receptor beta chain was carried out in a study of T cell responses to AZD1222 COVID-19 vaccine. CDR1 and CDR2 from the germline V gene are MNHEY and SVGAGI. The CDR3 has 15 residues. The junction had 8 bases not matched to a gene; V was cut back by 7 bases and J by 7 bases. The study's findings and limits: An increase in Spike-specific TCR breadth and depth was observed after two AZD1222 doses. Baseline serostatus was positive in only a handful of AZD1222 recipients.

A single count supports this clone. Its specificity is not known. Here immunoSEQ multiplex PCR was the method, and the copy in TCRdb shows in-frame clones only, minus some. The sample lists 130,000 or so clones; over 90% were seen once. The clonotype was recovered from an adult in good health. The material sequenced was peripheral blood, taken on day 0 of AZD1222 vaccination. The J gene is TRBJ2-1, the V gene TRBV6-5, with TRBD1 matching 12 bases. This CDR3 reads CASNPGQGAQNEQFF. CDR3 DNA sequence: TGTGCCAGCAACCCGGGACAGGGGGCGCAGAATGAGCAGTTCTTC.